This TCR beta chain was identified during a study of blood T cells in healthy people across ages. A second PCR, run for 7 to 11 cycles, used a sample-barcoded 5' primer plus a J-beta primer mix. Every cDNA was tagged by a template-switch adaptor with 12 random nucleotides. From the 5' RACE reads, TCRdb called clonotypes with MiXCR, one entry per CDR3 protein. Here the sample spans over 600,000 distinct CDR3 sequences, over 20% being singletons. This clonotype was seen only once. Its specificity is not known. Study conclusions and caveats: The authors considered diversity estimates from one million T cells to be underestimates.

The sequence was obtained from a man between 65 and 85 years old in good health. Sequencing was performed on blood.

The CDR3 sequence is CASSRFRGQSYNEQFF. CDR3 in DNA: TGTGCCAGCAGCCGGTTCAGGGGGCAATCCTACAATGAGCAGTTCTTC. The chain links TRBV3-1 to TRBJ2-1; the match to TRBD1 covers 8 bases. Germline assignment: CDR1 LGHDT and CDR2 YNNKEL (reference sequence). This CDR3 is 16 amino acids long. With V trimmed by 4 bases and J by 1 base, 6 bases remained unmatched.